This TCR beta chain was profiled in a study of vaccination and CD4 T cells after COVID-19. Whole-study context: Comprising six males and four females, the convalescent participants counted two Hispanic individuals among them.

Treatment reported: approximately nine-day PBMC culture with coronavirus spike peptide pools or control peptides (ViraFEST assay). Every well contained approximately 2.1 million PBMCs, which were grown with approximately 9 IU/ml IL-2 and around 9.5 ug/ml peptide pools. Trimming cost V 4 bases and J 3 bases, with 10 bases left between them. The CDR3 loop spans 14 amino acids. Germline V gene lookup returns CDR1 SNHLY and CDR2 FYNNEI. For this clonotype: The antigen remains unidentified.

Sequenced with the Oncomine TCR Beta short-read assay was DNA taken from cultured CD4+ T cells. TCRdb reanalysed the PCR reads using MiXCR and keeps one entry per CDR3 protein. This sample yields over 10,000 distinct CDR3 sequences, of which less than 45% are seen a single time; approximately 8.8% belongs to the top ten. The source material was CD4+ T cells from blood, cultured in vitro. This chain links TRBV2 with TRBJ1-5; a possible D gene is TRBD1 (5 bases). This clonotype originated in a human donor who had recovered from COVID-19. The CDR3 DNA follows: TGTGCCAGCAGTGGGGACGGGAACAATCAGCCCCAGCATTTT. Residues: CASSGDGNNQPQHF.